This TCR beta chain was obtained from a study of blood T cell repertoires in COVID-19. About the research overall: T cells, B-cell-depleted T cells, or PBMCs provided the cDNA or gDNA that served as material.

The V gene's germline CDR1 is LGHDT and CDR2 YNNKEL (reference sequence). The CDR3 has 14 amino acids. Trimming left V 3 bases short and J 0 bases short, with 9 bases between. Authors' methods: The assay estimated nucleated cells by amplifying reference gene primers. Assay used: immunoSEQ multiplex PCR; TCRdb lists only in-frame clones, some missing. V and J calls and clone size are given by that table; D and trimming were obtained from the DNA. This sample carries about 110,000 clones, around four fifths of them seen once, and the ten largest clones take about 0.8%. The TCR comes from a woman aged 65 to 85 with acute or convalescent COVID-19. J is TRBJ2-7 and V is TRBV3-1 (or the pseudogene TRBV3-2); D possibly corresponds to TRBD2 (6 bases). Material for sequencing was peripheral blood. CDR3 protein: CASSHVRDSYEQYF. The CDR3 nucleotides are TGTGCCAGCAGCCATGTGCGGGACTCCTACGAGCAGTACTTC.